This T cell receptor beta chain emerged from a study of CD8+ T cells in alopecia areata. Germline loops: CDR1 MNHEY, CDR2 SMNVEV (reference sequence). The CDR3 loop spans 14 amino acids. V lost 4 bases, J lost 7 bases, and 7 bases stayed unmatched. In its sample, this clone was seen once. Extracted RNA was reverse transcribed into cDNA, the sequencing template. Libraries were prepared by immunoSEQ multiplex PCR; TCRdb keeps only in-frame clonotypes and omits some of them. The sample lists about 150,000 clones; less than 65% were seen once. The material sequenced was CD8+ T cells sorted from blood, taken at week 0. The receptor comes from a human donor with alopecia areata. V and J are TRBV27 and TRBJ1-5, with TRBD1 matching 7 bases. CDR3 loop: CASSSRQGGQPQHF. Here the CDR3 DNA reads TGTGCCAGCAGTTCGCGACAGGGTGGACAGCCCCAGCATTTT.